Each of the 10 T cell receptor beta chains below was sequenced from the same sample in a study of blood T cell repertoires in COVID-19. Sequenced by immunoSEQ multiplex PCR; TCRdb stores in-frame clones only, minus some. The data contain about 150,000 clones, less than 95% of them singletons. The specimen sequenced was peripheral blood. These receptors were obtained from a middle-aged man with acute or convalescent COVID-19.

Here the CDR3 reads CASSQRFGGPGYEQYV. The CDR3 DNA reads as TGCGCCAGCAGCCAGCGTTTTGGAGGTCCTGGGTACGAGCAGTACGTC. This rearrangement joins TRBV4-1 to TRBJ2-7; TRBD2 might be the D (5 bases). Trimming took 3 bases from V and 4 from J, leaving 19 bases between them. The CDR3 runs 16 residues. Germline CDR1 and CDR2: MGHRA and YSYEKL.

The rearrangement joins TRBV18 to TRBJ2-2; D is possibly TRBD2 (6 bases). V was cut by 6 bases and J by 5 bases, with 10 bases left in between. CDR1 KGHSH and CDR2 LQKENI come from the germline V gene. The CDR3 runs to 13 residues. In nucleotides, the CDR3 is TGTGCCAGCTCTGGTCGGGGGACCGGGGAGCTGTTTTTT. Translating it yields CASSGRGTGELFF.

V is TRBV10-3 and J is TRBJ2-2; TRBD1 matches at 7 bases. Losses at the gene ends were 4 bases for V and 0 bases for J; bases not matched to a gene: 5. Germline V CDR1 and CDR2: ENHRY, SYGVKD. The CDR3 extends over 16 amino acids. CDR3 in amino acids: CAISGQGPANTGELFF. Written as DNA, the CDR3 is TGTGCCATCAGTGGACAGGGCCCGGCGAACACCGGGGAGCTGTTTTTT.

The CDR3 sequence: CASTGLSTDTQYF. In DNA, the CDR3 is TGCGCCAGCACGGGACTCAGCACAGATACGCAGTATTTT. This chain uses TRBV5-1 with TRBJ2-3; TRBD2 might be the D (6 bases). Trimming cost V 6 bases and J 0 bases, with 8 bases left between them. The CDR3 loop spans 13 amino acids. The germline gives CDR1 SGHRS, CDR2 YFSETQ.

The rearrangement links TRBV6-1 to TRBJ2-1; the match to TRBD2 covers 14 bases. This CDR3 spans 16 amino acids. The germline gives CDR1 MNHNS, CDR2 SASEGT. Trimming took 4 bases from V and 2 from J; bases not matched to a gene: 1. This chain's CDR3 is CASSGTSGRTYNEQFF. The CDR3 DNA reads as TGTGCCAGCAGTGGGACTAGCGGGAGGACCTACAATGAGCAGTTCTTC.

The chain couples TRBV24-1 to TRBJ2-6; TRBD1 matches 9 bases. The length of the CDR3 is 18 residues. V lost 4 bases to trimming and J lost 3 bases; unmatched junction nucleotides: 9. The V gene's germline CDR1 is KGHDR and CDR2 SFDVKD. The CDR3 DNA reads TGTGCCACCAGTGAGGGACAGGGTTTCGGAGGTGGGGCCAACGTCCTGACTTTC. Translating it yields CATSEGQGFGGGANVLTF.

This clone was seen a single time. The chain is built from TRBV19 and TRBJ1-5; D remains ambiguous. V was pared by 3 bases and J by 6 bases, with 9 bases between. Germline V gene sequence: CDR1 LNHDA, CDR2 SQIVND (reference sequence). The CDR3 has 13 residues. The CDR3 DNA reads TGTGCCAGTAGTATTGGCGGAATTCAGCCCCAGCATTTT. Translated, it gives CASSIGGIQPQHF.

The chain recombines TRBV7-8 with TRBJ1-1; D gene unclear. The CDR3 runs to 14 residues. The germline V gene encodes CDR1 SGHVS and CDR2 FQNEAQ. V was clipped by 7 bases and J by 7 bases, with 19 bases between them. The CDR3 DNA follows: TGTGCCAGCACCAAGAGGGAGGCCAGCTATGAAGCTTTCTTT. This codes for CASTKREASYEAFF.

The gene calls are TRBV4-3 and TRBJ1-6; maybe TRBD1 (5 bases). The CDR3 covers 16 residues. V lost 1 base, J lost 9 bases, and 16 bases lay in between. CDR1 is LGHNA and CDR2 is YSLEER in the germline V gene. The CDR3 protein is CASSQGYDSSLSPLHF. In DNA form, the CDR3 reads TGCGCCAGCAGCCAAGGGTATGACAGCTCCCTTTCACCCCTCCACTTT.

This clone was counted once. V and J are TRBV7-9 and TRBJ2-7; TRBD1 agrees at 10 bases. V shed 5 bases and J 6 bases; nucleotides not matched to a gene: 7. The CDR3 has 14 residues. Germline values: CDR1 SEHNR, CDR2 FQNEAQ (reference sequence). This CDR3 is CASSPGTGELEQYF. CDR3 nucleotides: TGTGCCAGCAGCCCAGGGACAGGGGAACTCGAGCAGTACTTC.